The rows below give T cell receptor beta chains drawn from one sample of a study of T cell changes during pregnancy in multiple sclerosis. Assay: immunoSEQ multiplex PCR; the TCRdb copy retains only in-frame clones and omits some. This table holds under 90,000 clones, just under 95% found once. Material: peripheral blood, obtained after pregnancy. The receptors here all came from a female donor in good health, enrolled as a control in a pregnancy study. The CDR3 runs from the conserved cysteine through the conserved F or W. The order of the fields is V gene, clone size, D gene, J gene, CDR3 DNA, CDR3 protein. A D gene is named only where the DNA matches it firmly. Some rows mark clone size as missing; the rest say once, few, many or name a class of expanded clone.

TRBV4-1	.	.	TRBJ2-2	TGCGCCAGCGGAAACAAGGGGCTGACCGGGGAGCTGTTTTTT	CASGNKGLTGELFF
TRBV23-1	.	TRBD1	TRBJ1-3	TGCGCCAGCAGTCACGCCCGGACAGGGAGGAGGAACACCATATATTTT	CASSHARTGRRNTIYF
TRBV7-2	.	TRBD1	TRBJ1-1	TGTGCCAGCAGCTCTGACAGGGACACTGAAGCTTTCTTT	CASSSDRDTEAFF
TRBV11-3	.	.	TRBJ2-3	TGTGCCAGCAGCTCGAGACAGACAGATACGCAGTATTTT	CASSSRQTDTQYF
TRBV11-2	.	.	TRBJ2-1	TGTGCCAGCAGCTTAGATAGGGGTGAGCAGTTCTTC	CASSLDRGEQFF
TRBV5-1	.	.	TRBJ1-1	TGCGCCAGCAGCTTGCGAGGGGGCACTGAAGCTTTCTTT	CASSLRGGTEAFF
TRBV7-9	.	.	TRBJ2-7	TGTGCCAGCAGCTTAGAACAGGAAGGTGGCGAGCAGTACTTC	CASSLEQEGGEQYF
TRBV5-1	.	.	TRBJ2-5	TGCGCCAGCAGTCACCGGGACTACCAAGAGACCCAGTACTTC	CASSHRDYQETQYF
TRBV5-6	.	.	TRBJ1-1	TGTGCCAGCAGCGCAGGGGTCACTGAAGCTTTCTTT	CASSAGVTEAFF
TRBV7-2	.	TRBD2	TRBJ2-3	TGTGCCAGCAGCTTAGCGTTAGCGGGAGTAGGGAGCACAGATACGCAGTATTTT	CASSLALAGVGSTDTQYF
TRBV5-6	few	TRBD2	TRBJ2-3	TGTGCCAGCAGCCTGGCGATAGCGGGGGGAGATACGCAGTATTTT	CASSLAIAGGDTQYF
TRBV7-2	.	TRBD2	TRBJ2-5	TGTGCCAGCAGGTCCGGGACTAGACAAGAGACCCAGTACTTC	CASRSGTRQETQYF
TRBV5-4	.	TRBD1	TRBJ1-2	TGTGCCAGCAGCAGTACAGGGGGAGGAGACTCCTATGGCTACACCTTC	CASSSTGGGDSYGYTF
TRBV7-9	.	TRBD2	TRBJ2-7	TGTGCCAGCAGCTCACCGACTAGCGGGAGGACCTACGAGCAGTACTTC	CASSSPTSGRTYEQYF
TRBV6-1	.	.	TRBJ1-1	TGTGCCAGCAGTGAAGCGGTGGGCAAGAACACTGAAGCTTTCTTT	CASSEAVGKNTEAFF
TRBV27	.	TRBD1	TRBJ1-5	TGTGCCAGCAGTCCTTTGACAGGGCGTAGCAATCAGCCCCAGCATTTT	CASSPLTGRSNQPQHF
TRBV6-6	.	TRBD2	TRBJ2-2	TGTGCCAGCATGTATCTAGCGGACACCGGGGAGCTGTTTTTT	CASMYLADTGELFF
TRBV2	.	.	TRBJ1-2	TGTGCCAGCAGTGTTAGGACTGGGGGGACGGCCGGTTACACCTTC	CASSVRTGGTAGYTF
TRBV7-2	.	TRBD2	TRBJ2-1	TGTGCCAGCAGCCCGGACGGGGGGGGCTACAATGAGCAGTTCTTC	CASSPDGGGYNEQFF
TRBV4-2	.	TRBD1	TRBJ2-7	TGTGCCAGCAGCCAAGTAGGGACAGGGACCTACGAGCAGTACTTC	CASSQVGTGTYEQYF
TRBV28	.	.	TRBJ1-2	TGTGCCAGCAGTTTGGGCGGGGCTCCTAACTATGGCTACACCTTC	CASSLGGAPNYGYTF
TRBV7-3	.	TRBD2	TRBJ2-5	TGTGCCAGCAGCGCCGGGACTAGCGGGATTGCGGAGACCCAGTACTTC	CASSAGTSGIAETQYF
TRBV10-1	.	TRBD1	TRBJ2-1	TGCGCCAGCAGTCGGTCAGGGGGCGGCGATGAGCAGTTCTTC	CASSRSGGGDEQFF
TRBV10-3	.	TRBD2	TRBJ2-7	TGTGCCATCAGTAACCAAGGACTAGCGGGGCCCCTAGGGCAGTACTTC	CAISNQGLAGPLGQYF
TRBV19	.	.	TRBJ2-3	TGTGCCAGTAGTTCTCAGTTATACACAGATACGCAGTATTTT	CASSSQLYTDTQYF
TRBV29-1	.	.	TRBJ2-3	TGCAGCGTCGTAACGGGAGCAGATACGCAGTATTTT	CSVVTGADTQYF
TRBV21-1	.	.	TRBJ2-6	TGTGCCAGCACCGTAAACAGGGCCAGTGGGGCCAACGTCCTGACTTTC	CASTVNRASGANVLTF
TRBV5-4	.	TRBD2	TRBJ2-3	TGTGCCAGCAGCCCATCGGGACTAGTCGATACGCAGTATTTT	CASSPSGLVDTQYF
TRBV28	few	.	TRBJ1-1	TGTGCCAGCAGTTCTTGGGCCCTTCATGCTTTCTTT	CASSSWALHAFF
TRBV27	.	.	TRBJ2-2	TGTGCCAGCAGTCCCCCTAGGAGGACGAACACCGGGGAGCTGTTTTTT	CASSPPRRTNTGELFF
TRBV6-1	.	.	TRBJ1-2	TGTGCCACCCGGACCCCAGGGGAATGGGGCTACACCTTC	CATRTPGEWGYTF
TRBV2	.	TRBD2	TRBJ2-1	TGTGCCAGCAGTGTGTCTAGCGGGAGGGCCGGTGAGCAGTTCTTC	CASSVSSGRAGEQFF
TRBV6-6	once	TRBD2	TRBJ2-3	TGTGCCAGCAGTCCCCCGGGTGGGAGGGGAGATACGCAGTATTTT	CASSPPGGRGDTQYF
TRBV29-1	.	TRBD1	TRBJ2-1	TGCAGCGTTGACGGGACAGCGTCCTACAATGAGCAGTTCTTC	CSVDGTASYNEQFF
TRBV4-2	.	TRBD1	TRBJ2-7	TGTGCCAGCAGCCAAGAGGGGCGACAGGGTATCGGCGAGCAGTACTTC	CASSQEGRQGIGEQYF
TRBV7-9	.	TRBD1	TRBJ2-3	TGTGCCAGCAGCCCAGGGAAGACAGGGGCGTTCACAGATACGCAGTATTTT	CASSPGKTGAFTDTQYF
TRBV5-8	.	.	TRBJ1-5	TGTGCCAGCAGCCAAGATTTAGGGCAGGGTAGTCGGCCCCAGCATTTT	CASSQDLGQGSRPQHF
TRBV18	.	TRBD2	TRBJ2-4	TGTGCCAGCTCACCAGCCGCTAGCGGGAATTGGGACATTCAGTACTTC	CASSPAASGNWDIQYF
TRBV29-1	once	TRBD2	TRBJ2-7	TGCAGCGTTGAAACACCCCTGGGAGGGGACGAGCAGTACTTC	CSVETPLGGDEQYF
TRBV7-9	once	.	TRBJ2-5	TGTGCCAGCAGCCCTCCGAGCGAAGCAGAGACCCAGTACTTC	CASSPPSEAETQYF
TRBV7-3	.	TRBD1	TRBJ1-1	TGTGCCAGCAGCCTCACAGGGGGCGGTGAAGCTTTCTTT	CASSLTGGGEAFF